This TCR beta chain originates from a study of OX40 agonist ivuxolimab in advanced cancers. Study summary: The patients received ivuxolimab by intravenous route every 2 weeks at 0.01 to 10 mg/kg. Findings and caveats of the study: Low normalized T-cell clonal expansion also characterized some of the nonresponders.

Concerning this clone itself: The antigen remains unidentified.

Profiled with immunoSEQ multiplex PCR; TCRdb holds only in-frame clones, not every one. Of 90,000 or so clones in the sample, about 90% were seen once. The CDR3 spans 19 residues. The V gene end was trimmed by 2 bases and the J gene end by 0 bases; junction bases not matched to a gene: 11. Germline CDR1 and CDR2: SGHDT and YYEEEE. This TCR was sampled from an adult with an advanced solid tumor such as melanoma, head and neck, liver or kidney cancer. The sequencing here drew on CD4+ or CD8+ T cells sorted from blood, taken in a trial of the OX40 agonist ivuxolimab. V usage is TRBV5-6 and J usage is TRBJ2-1, with 10 bases aligning to TRBD2. The CDR3 DNA follows: TGTGCCAGCAGCTTAAGGACTAGCGGAGGCTATAGCTCCTACAATGAGCAGTTCTTC. Translation: CASSLRTSGGYSSYNEQFF.